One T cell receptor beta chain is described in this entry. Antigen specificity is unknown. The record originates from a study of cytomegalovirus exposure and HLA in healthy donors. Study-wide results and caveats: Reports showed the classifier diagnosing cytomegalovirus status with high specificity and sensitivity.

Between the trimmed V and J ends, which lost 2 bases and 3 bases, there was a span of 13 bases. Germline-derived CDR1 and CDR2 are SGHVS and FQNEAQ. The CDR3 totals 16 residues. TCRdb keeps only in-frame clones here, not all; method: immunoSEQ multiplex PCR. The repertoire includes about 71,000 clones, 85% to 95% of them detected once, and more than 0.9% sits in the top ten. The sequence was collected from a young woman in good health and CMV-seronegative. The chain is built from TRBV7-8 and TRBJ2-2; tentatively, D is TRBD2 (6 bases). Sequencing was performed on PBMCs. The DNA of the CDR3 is TGTGCCAGCAGCTTACAAACGCGGGGCTACACCGGGGAGCTGTTTTTT. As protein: CASSLQTRGYTGELFF.